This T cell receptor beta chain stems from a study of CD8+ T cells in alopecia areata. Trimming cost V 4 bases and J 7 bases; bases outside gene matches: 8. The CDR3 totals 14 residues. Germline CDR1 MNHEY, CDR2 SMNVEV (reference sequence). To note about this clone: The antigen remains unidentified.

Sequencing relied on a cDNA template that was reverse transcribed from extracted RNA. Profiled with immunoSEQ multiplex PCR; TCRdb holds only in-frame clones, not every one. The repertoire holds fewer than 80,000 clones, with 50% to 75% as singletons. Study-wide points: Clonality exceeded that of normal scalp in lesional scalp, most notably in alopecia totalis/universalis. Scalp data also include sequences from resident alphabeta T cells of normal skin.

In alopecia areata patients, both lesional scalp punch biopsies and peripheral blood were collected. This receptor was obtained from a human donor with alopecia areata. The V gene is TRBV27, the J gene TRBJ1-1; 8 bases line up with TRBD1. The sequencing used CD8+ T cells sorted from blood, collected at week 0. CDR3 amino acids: CASSSQGAWGEAFF. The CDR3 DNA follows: TGTGCCAGCAGTTCCCAGGGGGCCTGGGGTGAAGCTTTCTTT.